A selection of T cell receptor beta chains follows, all from one sample in a study of beta chain features in type 1 diabetes. The data were produced by immunoSEQ multiplex PCR, yet TCRdb's version contains in-frame clones alone and is incomplete. The profile shows roughly 500,000 clones, 10% to 12% of them singletons. The sample consisted of naive CD4+ T cells from blood. These receptors originate from a woman younger than 35 in good health. Each CDR3 is given with its conserved first and last residue. A D gene is named only where the DNA matches it firmly. Clone size is shown for a subset of rows, as once, few, many or a class of expanded clone.

D	V	size	J	DNA	CDR3
-	TRBV7-9	-	TRBJ2-7	TGTGCCAGCAGCTTAGGGAGCCTAACCTACGAGCAGTACTTC	CASSLGSLTYEQYF
-	TRBV6-6	few	TRBJ2-3	TGTGCCAGCAGTTACCGAAACACAGATACGCAGTATTTT	CASSYRNTDTQYF
-	TRBV5-1	few	TRBJ2-1	TGCGCCAGCAGCTTGGGCGGGACCTCCTACAATGAGCAGTTCTTC	CASSLGGTSYNEQFF
-	TRBV6-6	few	TRBJ1-2	TGTGCCAGCAGTTCCGGGACCTTCTATGGCTACACCTTC	CASSSGTFYGYTF
-	TRBV9	-	TRBJ1-4	TGTGCCAGCAGTTGGGGGGCCCATGAAAAACTGTTTTTT	CASSWGAHEKLFF
-	TRBV9	-	TRBJ2-5	TGTGCCAGCAGCGTAGGGGTCTTACAAGAGACCCAGTACTTC	CASSVGVLQETQYF
TRBD1	TRBV5-1	few	TRBJ2-3	TGCGCCAGCAGCGAACTGACAGGGGCGAGGACAGATACGCAGTATTTT	CASSELTGARTDTQYF
-	TRBV7-2	few	TRBJ2-5	TGTGCCAGCAGCTTCGGGCGGAGTCAAGAGACCCAGTACTTC	CASSFGRSQETQYF
-	TRBV4-3	few	TRBJ2-3	TGCGCCAGCAGCCAAGATTTACAGACAGATACGCAGTATTTT	CASSQDLQTDTQYF
TRBD1	TRBV7-2	-	TRBJ2-7	TGTGCCAGCGCCTCGGACAGGGGATTAGGAGAGCAGTACTTC	CASASDRGLGEQYF
TRBD1	TRBV5-1	-	TRBJ1-1	TGCGCCAGCAGCTTGGACAGGGGCACTGAAGCTTTCTTT	CASSLDRGTEAFF
-	TRBV25-1	-	TRBJ2-6	TGTGCCAGCAGTGAATACGCGGGAAGCTCTGGGGCCAACGTCCTGACTTTC	CASSEYAGSSGANVLTF
TRBD1	TRBV9	few	TRBJ2-5	TGTGCCAGCAGCCCGCATTCCCAGGGGGCAGAGACCCAGTACTTC	CASSPHSQGAETQYF
TRBD1	TRBV18	-	TRBJ2-7	TGTGCCAGCTCACCCACAGGGGGCTTCTCCTACGAGCAGTACTTC	CASSPTGGFSYEQYF
TRBD1	TRBV5-1	few	TRBJ2-3	TGCGCCAGCAGCTTGAAGGGGGCGCTGGGCACAGATACGCAGTATTTT	CASSLKGALGTDTQYF
-	TRBV29-1	few	TRBJ2-3	TGCAGCGTTGAGCGGGGCACAGATACGCAGTATTTT	CSVERGTDTQYF
-	TRBV7-2	-	TRBJ2-6	TGTGCCAGCAGCTATTACCTCTCTGGGGCCAACGTCCTGACTTTC	CASSYYLSGANVLTF
TRBD1	TRBV6-7	-	TRBJ1-2	TGTGCCAGCAGTTATTGGGACAGGGAAGACCCACCCTATGGCTACACCTTC	CASSYWDREDPPYGYTF
TRBD1	TRBV7-6	few	TRBJ1-6	TGTGCCAGCAGCTTCGGGACAGGGGCCAATTCACCCCTCCACTTT	CASSFGTGANSPLHF
-	TRBV2	-	TRBJ1-5	TGTGCCAGCAGTGATGTCCCGAGCCAGCCCCAGCATTTT	CASSDVPSQPQHF
TRBD2	TRBV7-9	-	TRBJ2-1	TGTGCCAACACTGGGGCGGGAGCCTACAATGAGCAGTTCTTC	CANTGAGAYNEQFF
-	TRBV11-2	-	TRBJ2-1	TGTGCCAGCAGCTTAGCTGGGAATGAGCAGTTCTTC	CASSLAGNEQFF
TRBD2	TRBV27	few	TRBJ2-5	TGTGCCAGCGGCTGGACTAGCGGGCGTCCCCAGTACTTC	CASGWTSGRPQYF
-	TRBV10-3	-	TRBJ1-4	TGTGCCATTCAGGCCAGACCTAATGAAAAACTGTTTTTT	CAIQARPNEKLFF
-	TRBV30	many	TRBJ1-1	TGTGCCTGGAGGGAAGGGAACACTGAAGCTTTCTTT	CAWREGNTEAFF
-	TRBV29-1	few	TRBJ1-2	TGCAGCGTTGAGAAGATGATTAACTATGGCTACACCTTC	CSVEKMINYGYTF
-	TRBV13	few	TRBJ2-5	TGTGCCAGCAGCCGTGCTGGGGGATTAGAGACCCAGTACTTC	CASSRAGGLETQYF
TRBD1	TRBV4-3	-	TRBJ1-6	TGCGCCAGCAGCCATGTCGGGACAGGGGGCACTTCGTCACCCCTCCACTTT	CASSHVGTGGTSSPLHF
-	TRBV29-1	-	TRBJ1-5	TGCAGCGGGGGCGGGCTCGATCAGCCCCAGCATTTT	CSGGGLDQPQHF
-	TRBV18	few	TRBJ2-3	TGTGCCAGCTCACCGGGGCAGAACACAGATACGCAGTATTTT	CASSPGQNTDTQYF
-	TRBV4-3	few	TRBJ2-1	TGCGCCAGCAGCCTACGGACGAGCTCCTACAATGAGCAGTTCTTC	CASSLRTSSYNEQFF
-	TRBV9	-	TRBJ2-2	TGTGCCAGCAAAGTCGGGCCAGGGACGAACACCGGGGAGCTGTTTTTT	CASKVGPGTNTGELFF
-	TRBV21-1	few	TRBJ2-3	TGTGCCAGCACCAAAGCAGGGGCTGACACAGATACGCAGTATTTT	CASTKAGADTDTQYF
-	TRBV5-1	few	TRBJ2-5	TGCGCCAGCTCCGAAGGCAGGGTAGATACCCAGTACTTC	CASSEGRVDTQYF
-	TRBV19	few	TRBJ2-3	TGTGCCAGTAGTATTAGCGGCCGCACAGATACGCAGTATTTT	CASSISGRTDTQYF
-	TRBV4-3	few	TRBJ2-2	TGCGCCAGCAGCCAAGATAACCCAGCGGCCGGGGAGCTGTTTTTT	CASSQDNPAAGELFF
TRBD2	TRBV12-5	-	TRBJ2-7	TGTGCTAGTGGGATCGCGGGAGGCCTGTACTTC	CASGIAGGLYF
TRBD1	TRBV18	few	TRBJ1-2	TGTGCCAGCTCACCAGCCAGTACGGGACAGGACCCATATGGCTACACCTTC	CASSPASTGQDPYGYTF
-	TRBV18	-	TRBJ2-1	TGTGCCAGCTCAGGCCAGGGAGCCCTTTACAATGAGCAGTTCTTC	CASSGQGALYNEQFF
-	TRBV7-9	-	TRBJ2-7	TGTGCCAGCAGCTTGCGCTCCTACGAGCAGTACTTC	CASSLRSYEQYF
TRBD1	TRBV4-3	few	TRBJ1-4	TGCGCCAGCCAGGACAGGGGGGGAGAAAAACTGTTTTTT	CASQDRGGEKLFF
-	TRBV29-1	-	TRBJ2-5	TGCAGCGTTCCCGCCCCCCTAACAGGAGGGGAGACCCAGTACTTC	CSVPAPLTGGETQYF